Presented here are 4 T cell receptor beta chains from one specimen sequenced in a study of PD-1 blockade in classical Hodgkin lymphoma. Measured with immunoSEQ multiplex PCR; TCRdb has only the in-frame clones, and not every one. The sample contains just under 20,000 clones, around four fifths of which appear only once. Time point defined: cycle 4 day 1 (C4D1), after about 6 weeks of nivolumab. Every patient experienced relapse after autologous stem cell transplantation, and brentuximab vedotin exposure varied. Negative selection with magnetic separation was used to purify CD4+ T cells from thawed PBMCs. The sample was CD4+ T cells from blood, taken before the fourth cycle of nivolumab. Receptors originate from a human donor with classical Hodgkin lymphoma.

The rearrangement uses TRBV30 and TRBJ1-1, with D perhaps TRBD1 (5 bases). The CDR3 is made up of 10 amino acids. Per germline, CDR1 GTSNPN and CDR2 SVGIG (reference sequence). V was clipped by 2 bases and J by 12 bases, with 10 bases between them. The CDR3 DNA follows: TGTGCCTGGAGTTCGACAGTGACTTTCTTT. Translation gives CAWSSTVTFF.

The rearrangement joins TRBV19 to TRBJ1-1, with TRBD1 as a possible D gene (5 bases). CDR1 is LNHDA, CDR2 SQIVND, per germline (reference sequence). Trimming took off 6 bases at V and 1 base at J, with 9 bases between the two ends. CDR3 length equals 13 residues. The CDR3 DNA follows: TGTGCCAGTAGATGGGGGGGGAACACTGAAGCTTTCTTT. It encodes CASRWGGNTEAFF.

This clone has more than one count but fewer than ten. The V and J genes are TRBV2 and TRBJ2-2; D is perhaps TRBD1 (5 bases). The CDR3 runs 15 residues. In germline, CDR1 is SNHLY, CDR2 FYNNEI. V lost 5 bases and J 4 bases, leaving 14 bases between the germline ends. This chain's CDR3 is CASSRTSVGTGELFF. The CDR3 DNA reads TGTGCCAGCAGTCGGACATCCGTGGGCACCGGGGAGCTGTTTTTT.

The chain employs TRBV27 and TRBJ2-7; TRBD2 agrees at 10 bases. Germline V gene sequence: CDR1 MNHEY, CDR2 SMNVEV (reference sequence). The CDR3 consists of 14 residues. The V segment lost 4 bases and the J segment 2 bases; nucleotides outside the gene matches: 2. The CDR3 sequence is CASSSTSGAYEQYF. The CDR3 DNA reads TGTGCCAGCAGTTCCACTAGCGGGGCCTACGAGCAGTACTTC.